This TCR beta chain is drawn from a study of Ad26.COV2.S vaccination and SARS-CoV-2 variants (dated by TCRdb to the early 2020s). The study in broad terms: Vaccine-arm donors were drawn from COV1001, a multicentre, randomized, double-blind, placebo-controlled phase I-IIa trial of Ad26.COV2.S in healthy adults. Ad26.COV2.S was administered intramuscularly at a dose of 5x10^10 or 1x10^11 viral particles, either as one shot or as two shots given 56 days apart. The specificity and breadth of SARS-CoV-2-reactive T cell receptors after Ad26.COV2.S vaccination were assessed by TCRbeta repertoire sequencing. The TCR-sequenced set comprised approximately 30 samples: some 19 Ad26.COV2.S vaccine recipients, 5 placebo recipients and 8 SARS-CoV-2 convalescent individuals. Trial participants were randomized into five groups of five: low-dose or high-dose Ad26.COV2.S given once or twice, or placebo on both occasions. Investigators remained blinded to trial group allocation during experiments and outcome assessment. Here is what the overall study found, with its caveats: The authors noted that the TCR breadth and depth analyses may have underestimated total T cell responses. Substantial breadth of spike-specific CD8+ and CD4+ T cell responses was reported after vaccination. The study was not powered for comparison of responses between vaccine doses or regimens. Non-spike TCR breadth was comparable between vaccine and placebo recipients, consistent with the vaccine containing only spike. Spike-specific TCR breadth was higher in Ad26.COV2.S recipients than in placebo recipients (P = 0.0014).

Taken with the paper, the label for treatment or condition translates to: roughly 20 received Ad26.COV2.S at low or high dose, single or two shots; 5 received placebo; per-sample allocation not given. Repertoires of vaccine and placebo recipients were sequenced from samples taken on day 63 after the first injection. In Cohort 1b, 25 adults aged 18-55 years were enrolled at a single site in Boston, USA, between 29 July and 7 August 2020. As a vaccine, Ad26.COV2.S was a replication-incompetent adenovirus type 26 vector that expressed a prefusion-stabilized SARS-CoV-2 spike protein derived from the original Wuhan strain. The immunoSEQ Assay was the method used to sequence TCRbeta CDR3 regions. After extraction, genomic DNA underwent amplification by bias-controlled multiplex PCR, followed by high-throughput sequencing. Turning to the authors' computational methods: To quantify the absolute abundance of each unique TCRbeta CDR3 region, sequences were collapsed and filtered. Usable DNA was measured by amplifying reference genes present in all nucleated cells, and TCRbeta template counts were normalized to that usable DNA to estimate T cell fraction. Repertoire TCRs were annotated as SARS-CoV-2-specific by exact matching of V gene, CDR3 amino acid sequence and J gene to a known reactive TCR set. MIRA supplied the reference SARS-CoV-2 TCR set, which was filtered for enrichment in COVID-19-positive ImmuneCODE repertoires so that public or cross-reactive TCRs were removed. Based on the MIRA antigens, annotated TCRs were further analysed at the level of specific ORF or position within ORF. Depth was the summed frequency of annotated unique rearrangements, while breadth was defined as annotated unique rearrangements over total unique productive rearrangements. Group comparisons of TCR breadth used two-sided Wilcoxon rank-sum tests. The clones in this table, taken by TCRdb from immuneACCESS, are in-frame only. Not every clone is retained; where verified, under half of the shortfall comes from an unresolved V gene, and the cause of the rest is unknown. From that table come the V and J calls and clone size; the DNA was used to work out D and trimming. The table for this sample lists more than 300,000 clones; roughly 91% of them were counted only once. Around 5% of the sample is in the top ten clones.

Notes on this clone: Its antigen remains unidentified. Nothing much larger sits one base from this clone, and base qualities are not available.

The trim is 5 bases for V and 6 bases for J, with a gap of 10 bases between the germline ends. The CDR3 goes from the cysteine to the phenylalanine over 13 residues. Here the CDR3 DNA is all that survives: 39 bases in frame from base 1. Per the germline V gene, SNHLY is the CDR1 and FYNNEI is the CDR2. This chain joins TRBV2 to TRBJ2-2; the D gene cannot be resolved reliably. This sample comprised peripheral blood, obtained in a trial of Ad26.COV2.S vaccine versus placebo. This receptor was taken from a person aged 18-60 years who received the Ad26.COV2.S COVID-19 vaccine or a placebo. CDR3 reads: CASSSDPPGELFF. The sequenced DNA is TGTGCCAGCAGTAGCGACCCCCCCGGGGAGCTGTTTTTT.